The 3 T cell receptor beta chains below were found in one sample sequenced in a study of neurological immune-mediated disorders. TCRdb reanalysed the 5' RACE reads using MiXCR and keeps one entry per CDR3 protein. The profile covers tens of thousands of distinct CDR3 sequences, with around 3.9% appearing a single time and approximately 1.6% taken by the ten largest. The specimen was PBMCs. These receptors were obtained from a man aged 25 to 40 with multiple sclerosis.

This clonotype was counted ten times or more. CDR3 protein: CASSLEALNYGYTF. CDR3 nucleotide sequence: TGTGCCAGCAGCTTAGAAGCGCTTAACTATGGCTACACCTTC. The genes are TRBV7-8 and TRBJ1-2; D unresolved. V dropped 1 base and J dropped 1 base, with 7 bases sitting between them. CDR3 size: 14 residues. The germline CDR1 and CDR2 sequences are SGHVS and FQNEAQ.

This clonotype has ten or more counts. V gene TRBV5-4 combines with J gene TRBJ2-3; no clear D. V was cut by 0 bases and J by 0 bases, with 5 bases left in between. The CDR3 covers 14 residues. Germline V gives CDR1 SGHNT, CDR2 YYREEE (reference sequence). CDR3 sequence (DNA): TGTGCCAGCAGCTTGGTGGCTAGCACAGATACGCAGTATTTT. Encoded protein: CASSLVASTDTQYF.

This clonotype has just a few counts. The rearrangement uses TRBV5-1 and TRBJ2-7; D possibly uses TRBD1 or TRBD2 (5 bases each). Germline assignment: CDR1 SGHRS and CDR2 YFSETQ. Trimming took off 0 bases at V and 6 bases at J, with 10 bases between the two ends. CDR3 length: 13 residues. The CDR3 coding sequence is TGCGCCAGCAGCTTGGTTGGGGACGGCGAGCAGTACTTC. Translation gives CASSLVGDGEQYF.